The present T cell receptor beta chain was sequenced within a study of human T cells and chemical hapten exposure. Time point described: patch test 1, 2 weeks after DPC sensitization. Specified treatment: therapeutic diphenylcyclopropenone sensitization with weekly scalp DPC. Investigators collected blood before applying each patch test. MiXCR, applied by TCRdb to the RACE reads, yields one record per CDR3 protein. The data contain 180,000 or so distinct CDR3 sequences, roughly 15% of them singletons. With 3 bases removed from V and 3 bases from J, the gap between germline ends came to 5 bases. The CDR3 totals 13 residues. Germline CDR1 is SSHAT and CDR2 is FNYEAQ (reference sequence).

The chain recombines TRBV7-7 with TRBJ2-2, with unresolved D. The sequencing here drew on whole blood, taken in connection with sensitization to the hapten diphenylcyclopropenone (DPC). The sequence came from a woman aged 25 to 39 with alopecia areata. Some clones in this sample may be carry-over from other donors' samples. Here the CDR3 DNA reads TGTGCCAGCAGCTTGTACTACACCGGGGAGCTGTTTTTT. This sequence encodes CASSLYYTGELFF. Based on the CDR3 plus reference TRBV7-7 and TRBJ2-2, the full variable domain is GAGVSQSPRYKVTKRGQDVTLRCDPISSHATLYWYQQALGQGPEFLTYFNYEAQPDKSGLPSDRFSAERPEGSISTLTIQRTEQRDSAMYRCASSLYYTGELFFGEGSRLTVL.